The 20 T cell receptor beta chains below come from one sample, sequenced in a study of response to subunit inactivated influenza vaccine. MiXCR was run by TCRdb on the RT-PCR reads, yielding one entry per CDR3 protein. The sample holds about 520,000 distinct CDR3 sequences; 25% are singletons and the top ten take 1.9%. The source was CD4+ T cells sorted from PBMCs, collected less than 6 days after vaccination. These TCRs come from a man aged 45-65 years who received an inactivated influenza vaccine.

With regard to this clonotype: The junction does not match germline at one end; this may be a read error. The V and J genes are TRBV20-1 and TRBJ1-1; D remains unclear. Germline V lookup: CDR1 DFQATT, CDR2 SNEGSKA (reference sequence). CDR3 length: 11 amino acids. This CDR3 reads CSARVQDGLGF. The CDR3 bases are TGCAGTGCTAGAGTACAAGATGGATTGGGATTT.

This clonotype was found a few times. V is TRBV7-2 and J is TRBJ2-1, with 7 bases fitting TRBD1. CDR1 is SGHTA, CDR2 FQGNSA, per germline. Trimming at V came to 2 bases and at J to 8 bases, leaving 6 bases not matched to a gene. The CDR3 extends over 14 amino acids. CDR3 residues: CASSLNRGPDEQFF. The DNA for the CDR3 is TGTGCCAGCAGCTTAAACAGGGGCCCGGATGAGCAGTTCTTC.

With respect to this clonotype: Here the CDR3 omits its conserved ending phenylalanine or tryptophan, so a read error is the likely source. No DNA is shown, since the ends of the CDR3 on it are uncertain; the CDR3 is the one TCRdb lists. The chain combines TRBV7-9 with TRBJ2-7; the DNA was not used to check the table's D call, TRBD1. Including both end residues, the CDR3 is 13 amino acids long. The V gene's germline CDR1 is SEHNR and CDR2 FQNEAQ (reference sequence). This chain's CDR3 is CASSPTAKQGVAL.

The chain joins TRBV11-2 to TRBJ2-1; 8 bases align to TRBD2. CDR3 length equals 15 residues. Germline V gives CDR1 SGHAT, CDR2 FQNNGV. J gave up 6 bases and V 5 bases, and 9 bases lay outside the gene matches. CDR3: CASSPLRGGINEQFF. The CDR3 DNA is TGTGCCAGCAGCCCCCTCCGGGGGGGAATCAATGAGCAGTTCTTC.

The rearrangement uses TRBV28 and TRBJ2-7; D gene ambiguous. Germline CDR1 and CDR2: MDHEN and SYDVKM. V was shortened by 5 bases and J by 3 bases, with 17 bases between the two germline ends. The CDR3 sequence is 15 residues long. The chain's CDR3 is CASSGRREAIYEQYF. As DNA, the CDR3 is TGTGCCAGCAGTGGACGCCGAGAAGCCATCTACGAGCAGTACTTC.

The chain joins TRBV12-3 or TRBV12-4 to TRBJ2-1, with D uncertain. V was pared by 3 bases and J by 0 bases, with 21 bases between. The CDR3 sequence is 19 residues long. CDR3 protein: CASSLMALGTSSSYNEQFF. CDR3 DNA sequence: TGTGCCAGCAGTTTGATGGCTCTGGGTACGAGCAGCTCCTACAATGAGCAGTTCTTC.

V gene TRBV28 combines with J gene TRBJ2-7; perhaps TRBD1 as D (5 bases). Germline V gene lookup returns CDR1 MDHEN and CDR2 SYDVKM. V lost 5 bases, J lost 2 bases, and 16 bases lay in between. The CDR3 is 15 amino acids. CDR3 residues: CASSPPPDTAYEQYF. The CDR3 bases are TGTGCCAGCAGTCCCCCCCCGGACACCGCCTACGAGCAGTACTTC.

This chain joins TRBV6-2 or TRBV6-3 and TRBJ2-5; no reliable D call. This CDR3 contains 15 residues. Germline assignment: CDR1 MNHEY and CDR2 SVGEGT. V was cut by 6 bases and J by 7 bases, with 21 bases left in between. CDR3: CASSNPGRLRPTQYF. Written as DNA, the CDR3 is TGTGCCAGCAGCAACCCCGGACGTCTCCGCCCGACCCAGTACTTC.

V gene TRBV20-1 combines with J gene TRBJ2-3, with TRBD2 matching 7 bases. CDR3 length: 13 residues. Germline lookup yields CDR1 DFQATT and CDR2 SNEGSKA (reference sequence). V gave up 6 bases and J gave up 2 bases; unmatched junction bases: 5. This CDR3 is CSAQRGPTDTQYF. The CDR3 coding sequence is TGCAGTGCCCAGCGGGGCCCCACAGATACGCAGTATTTT.

This chain uses TRBV20-1 with TRBJ2-3; D perhaps matches TRBD2 (6 bases). Germline assignment: CDR1 DFQATT and CDR2 SNEGSKA (reference sequence). The CDR3 is made up of 14 amino acids. V lost 5 bases and J lost 7, with 19 bases in between. CDR3 residues: CSAYRTNPYNTQYF. The CDR3 nucleotides are TGCAGTGCTTACCGGACTAACCCGTACAATACGCAGTATTTT.

This clonotype was detected only a few times. V usage is TRBV5-1 and J usage is TRBJ2-3; the D is unclear. The CDR3 spans 14 residues. Trimming took off 1 base at V and 4 bases at J, with 10 bases between the two ends. Germline V gene sequence: CDR1 SGHRS, CDR2 YFSETQ. CDR3 residues: CASSLKSGADTQYF. CDR3 nucleotide sequence: TGCGCCAGCAGCTTGAAAAGTGGTGCAGATACGCAGTATTTT.

The sample holds a few counts of this clonotype. The chain links TRBV12-3 or TRBV12-4 to TRBJ2-2, with D unclear. With 2 bases removed from V and 5 bases from J, the gap between germline ends came to 9 bases. CDR3 size: 14 residues. The chain's CDR3 is CASSLLRVTGELFF. The CDR3, as DNA: TGTGCCAGCAGTTTACTTCGGGTGACCGGGGAGCTGTTTTTT.

V and J are TRBV7-9 and TRBJ2-1; 7 bases agree with TRBD2. Germline V gene lookup returns CDR1 SEHNR and CDR2 FQNEAQ (reference sequence). The junction had 9 bases not matched to a gene; V was cut back by 4 bases and J by 3 bases. The CDR3 contains 16 residues. CDR3 in DNA: TGTGCCAGCAGCTCTTTGGGGGGGGTCAACTACAATGAGCAGTTCTTC. Protein sequence: CASSSLGGVNYNEQFF.

The V and J genes are TRBV6-6 and TRBJ1-2; D not certain. CDR1 MNHNY and CDR2 SVGAGI come from the germline V gene (reference sequence). The CDR3 runs 11 residues. Trimming shortened V by 6 bases and J by 8 bases, and 10 bases separated the two germline ends. Here the CDR3 DNA reads TGTGCCAGCAGCCCGACAACCGGCTACACCTTC. This encodes CASSPTTGYTF.

The genes are TRBV11-2 and TRBJ2-1; 7 bases match TRBD1. CDR1 is SGHAT, CDR2 FQNNGV, per germline. The CDR3 has 13 amino acids. J lost 7 bases, V lost 4 bases, and 4 bases had no gene match. CDR3 sequence reads: CASSWGTENEQFF. The CDR3 nucleotides are TGTGCCAGCAGCTGGGGGACAGAAAATGAGCAGTTCTTC.

This chain joins TRBV7-2 and TRBJ1-5; no firm D call. Germline CDR1 SGHTA, CDR2 FQGNSA. CDR3 size: 16 residues. Trimming shortened V by 6 bases and J by 0 bases, and 15 bases separated the two germline ends. The CDR3 loop reads CASSQMGHFSNQPQHF. The CDR3 nucleotides read TGTGCCAGCAGTCAAATGGGTCATTTTAGCAATCAGCCCCAGCATTTT.

This clonotype has just a few counts. The rearrangement joins TRBV24-1 to TRBJ2-4; 11 positions match TRBD2. This CDR3 spans 17 amino acids. V dropped 6 bases and J dropped 0; count of bases not matched to a gene: 6. Germline lookup yields CDR1 KGHDR and CDR2 SFDVKD. The CDR3 DNA reads as TGTGCCACCAGTCAAAAAACTAGCGGGGGAGCCAAAAACATTCAGTACTTC. Translated, it gives CATSQKTSGGAKNIQYF.

This clonotype was detected a few times. The rearrangement links TRBV12-3 or TRBV12-4 to TRBJ1-4, with 9 nucleotides matching TRBD1. V was pared by 5 bases and J by 7 bases, with 5 bases of the junction left unmatched. The CDR3 has 14 amino acids. DNA of the CDR3: TGTGCCAGCAGTCCGACAGGGGGTGGTGAAAAACTGTTTTTT. Translating it yields CASSPTGGGEKLFF.

In this sample, this clonotype turned up a few times. The rearrangement links TRBV10-3 to TRBJ2-2, with a possible D match to TRBD1 (5 bases). The CDR3 covers 13 residues. Germline loops: CDR1 ENHRY, CDR2 SYGVKD. V was clipped by 7 bases and J by 4 bases, with 10 bases between them. CDR3 nucleotide sequence: TGTGCCATCAAGGGGTTCCCCACCGGGGAGCTGTTTTTT. Protein: CAIKGFPTGELFF.

The V call is TRBV11-1, the J call TRBJ2-6, with D possibly called TRBD1 or TRBD2 (6 bases each). V was trimmed by 5 bases and J by 2 bases, leaving 13 bases between them. The CDR3 loop spans 16 amino acids. Germline CDR1 and CDR2: SGHAT and FQDESV (reference sequence). The CDR3 DNA sequence: TGTGCCAGCAGCGGACTACAGGGCGCTGGGGCCAACGTCCTGACTTTC. It yields the protein CASSGLQGAGANVLTF.